This T cell receptor beta chain was captured in a study of regulatory T cells in long-lasting Graves disease. Overall study results and limits: Newly diagnosed patients shared about a thousand public clonotypes; persistent patients shared approximately 2,700. Persistent Graves' disease cases displayed lower TCR diversity than newly diagnosed ones.

According to the study, TCR beta libraries were built with iRepertoire HTBI primers and CDR3-region Arm-PCR. Using its own MiXCR run on the multiplex PCR reads, TCRdb lists one record per CDR3 protein. The sample holds 350,000 to 450,000 distinct CDR3 sequences, around 20% seen once. This clonotype was detected only a few times. The antigen remains unidentified. V was shortened by 4 bases and J by 7 bases, with 7 bases between the two germline ends. The CDR3 extends over 10 amino acids. The germline V gene encodes CDR1 DFQATT and CDR2 SNEGSKA (reference sequence). This sample's time point: persistent/refractory GD, antithyroid drugs over 5 years with positive TRAb. The TCR library was made from RNA that had been extracted from PBMCs in TRIzol. As collected, the peripheral blood samples measured around 9 milliliters each and went into EDTA tubes.

This TCR was sampled from a female donor with Graves disease. Sequencing used peripheral blood mononuclear cells (PBMCs), obtained when the disease was refractory, from a patient treated with antithyroid drugs. The chain is built from TRBV20-1 and TRBJ1-2; D not certain. For the CDR3, the DNA is TGCAGTGCTACCGGCGGTGGCTACACCTTC. Its protein product is CSATGGGYTF.